This T cell receptor beta chain was documented in a study of blood T cell repertoires in COVID-19 (dated by TCRdb to about 2020). With regard to the full study: Samples covering the acute and convalescent phases of COVID-19 were provided by collaborators in the United States, Italy and Spain. The prospective study material was composed of cDNA or gDNA derived from T cells, B-cell-depleted T cells, or PBMCs. Subjects who had been exposed to COVID-19, were actively infected with it, or had recovered from it provided the deeply sampled blood TCRbeta repertoires that made up the dataset. The repertoires were made available in a free public database intended to serve as a resource for research on the immune response to SARS-CoV-2. The samples were drawn from two sources: the first 160 participants of the ongoing ImmuneRACE study, and over 950 subjects contributed by 6 global collaborators. Sample metadata almost always included a de-identified subject ID, COVID-19 status, age in years and sex. Where available, HLA class I and class II types were taken from metadata supplied by the sample provider and were not determined by assay-based typing. Study-wide conclusions, independent of this receptor: How much clinical and demographic metadata was included differed by source and by participant, and the metadata was provided uncurated.

The germline V gene (reference sequence) supplies CDR1 SGHKS and CDR2 YYEKEE. Unmatched junction bases come to 10, with V trimmed by 4 bases and J by 2 bases. Its CDR3 holds 16 amino acids, cysteine through phenylalanine. Here the CDR3 DNA is all that survives: 48 bases in frame from base 1. TCRbeta CDR3 regions were amplified from genomic DNA by means of the immunoSEQ Assay, a bias-controlled multiplex PCR. Per the original workflow: Nucleated cell counts per sample were estimated from amplification of reference gene primers within the assay. To quantify the absolute abundance of each unique TCRbeta CDR3 rearrangement, sequence reads were collapsed and filtered. For each sample, productive Simpson clonality was calculated as the square root of Simpson's diversity index over productive rearrangements. Not all clones reach the TCRdb copy of this immuneACCESS table, which keeps in-frame sequences only. Checked studies attribute under half of the gap to unresolved V genes and leave the rest unexplained. V and J calls and clone size are copied from that table; D and trimming were computed from the DNA. This sample comprises 200,000 to 250,000 clones, approximately 86% of them detected only once. The ten largest make up approximately 1.4% of the sample.

On this clone: No cognate antigen has been identified for it. Base qualities are not at hand, and no much larger clone is one base apart.

Each collaborating institution followed its own protocols to collect whole blood in K2EDTA tubes. For TCRbeta analysis, collaborator samples were shipped as frozen whole blood, as isolated PBMCs, or as DNA extracted from either sample type. This TCR was recovered from an elderly man with acute or convalescent COVID-19. The chain is encoded by TRBV5-5 joined to TRBJ2-3, with 7 bases matching TRBD1. Sequencing input: peripheral blood. The CDR3: CASSLTGVPFTDTQYF. The DNA reads as follows: TGTGCCAGCAGCCTAACAGGGGTTCCTTTCACAGATACGCAGTATTTT.